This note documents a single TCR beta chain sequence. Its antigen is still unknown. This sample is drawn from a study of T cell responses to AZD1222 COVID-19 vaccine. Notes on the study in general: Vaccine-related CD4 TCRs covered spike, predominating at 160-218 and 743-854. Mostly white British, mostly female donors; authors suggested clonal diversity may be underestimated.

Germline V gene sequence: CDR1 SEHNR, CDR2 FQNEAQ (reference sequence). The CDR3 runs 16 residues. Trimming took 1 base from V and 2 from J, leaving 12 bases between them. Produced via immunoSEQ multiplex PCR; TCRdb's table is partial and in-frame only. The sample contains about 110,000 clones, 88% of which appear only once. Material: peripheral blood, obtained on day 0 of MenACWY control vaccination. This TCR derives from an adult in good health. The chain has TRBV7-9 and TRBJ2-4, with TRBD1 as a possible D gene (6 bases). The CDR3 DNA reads TGTGCCAGCAGCTTAGGAGGACAGACCCCCAAAAACATTCAGTACTTC. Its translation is CASSLGGQTPKNIQYF.